The 12 T cell receptor beta chains in this list originate from one sample, sequenced in a study of pediatric ulcerative colitis (dated by TCRdb to the late 2010s). Libraries were constructed by the immunoSEQ multiplex PCR assay. Held by TCRdb, this immuneACCESS table contains in-frame sequences only and omits some clones. Under half of the omission traces to an unresolved V gene where checked; the cause of the rest is unknown. The table for this sample lists roughly 16,000 clones; roughly 70% of them were counted only once. In total, the top ten clones hold 3.4% of the sample. One to two pinch biopsies were taken from the rectum for research during colonoscopy. Sequenced material: gut tissue. The source of these receptors is a girl aged 10 to 17 with moderate ulcerative colitis.

This clone has only a few counts. Other DNA sequences from this sample encode an identical CDR3 as well. V and J are TRBV9 and TRBJ2-1; no definite D call. The V end lost 0 bases, the J end lost 3 bases, and 4 bases lay between the germline ends. This CDR3 is built from 13 residues. Germline loops: CDR1 SGDLS, CDR2 YYNGEE. In DNA form, the CDR3 reads TGTGCCAGCAGCGTAGACAGCTACAATGAGCAGTTCTTC. Amino acid sequence: CASSVDSYNEQFF.

The gene calls are TRBV10-3 and TRBJ1-6; D may be TRBD1 (5 bases). Trimming stripped 10 bases from V and 8 bases from J, with 15 bases between. CDR3 length equals 13 residues. The V gene's germline CDR1 is ENHRY and CDR2 SYGVKD. The CDR3 loop is CATHGARDSPLHF. DNA for the CDR3: TGTGCCACGCATGGAGCCAGGGATTCACCCCTCCACTTT.

The genes are TRBV2 and TRBJ1-2, with D possibly TRBD1 on 5 matching bases. Germline values: CDR1 SNHLY, CDR2 FYNNEI. This CDR3 spans 14 amino acids. The V and J ends lost 6 bases and 1 base respectively, with 12 bases between them. CDR3 amino acids: CASSAGRINYGYTF. CDR3 sequence (DNA): TGTGCCAGCAGCGCGGGACGGATTAACTATGGCTACACCTTC. The full variable domain, completed using reference TRBV2 and TRBJ1-2, is EPEVTQTPSHQVTQMGQEVILRCVPISNHLYFYWYRQILGQKVEFLVSFYNNEISEKSEIFDDQFSVERPDGSNFTLKIRSTKLEDSAMYFCASSAGRINYGYTFGSGTRLTVV.

The chain employs TRBV30 and TRBJ1-1; D is possibly TRBD1 (5 bases). Germline V gene sequence: CDR1 GTSNPN, CDR2 SVGIG (reference sequence). The CDR3 covers 11 residues. V was shortened by 2 bases and J by 5 bases, with 6 bases between the two germline ends. In DNA form, the CDR3 reads TGTGCCTGGAGTTCAGGGACTGAAGCTTTCTTT. Translation: CAWSSGTEAFF.

The chain uses TRBV6-4 and TRBJ2-3; perhaps D is TRBD1 or TRBD2 (5 bases each). The CDR3 covers 14 residues. CDR1 is MRHNA and CDR2 is SNTAGT in the germline V gene. The V end lost 4 bases, the J end lost 2 bases, and 10 bases lay between the germline ends. This CDR3 reads CASSGGGDTDTQYF. The CDR3 nucleotides are TGTGCCAGCAGTGGTGGGGGAGACACAGATACGCAGTATTTT.

This clone was detected once. The CDR3 here is CASSFTAGGYEQYF. CDR3 nucleotides: TGTGCCAGCAGCTTCACCGCCGGGGGCTACGAGCAGTACTTC. V and J are TRBV5-4 and TRBJ2-7; D is perhaps TRBD2 (6 bases). V was shortened by 2 bases and J by 3 bases, with 12 bases between the two germline ends. There are 14 residues in the CDR3. Germline CDR1 SGHNT, CDR2 YYREEE (reference sequence). The full variable domain, in which reference TRBV5-4 and TRBJ2-7 provide the parts outside the CDR3, is ETGVTQSPTHLIKTRGQQVTLRCSSQSGHNTVSWYQQALGQGPQFIFQYYREEENGRGNFPPRFSGLQFPNYSSELNVNALELDDSALYLCASSFTAGGYEQYFGPGTRLTVT.

J is TRBJ1-2 and V is TRBV11-2; D uncertain. CDR1 SGHAT and CDR2 FQNNGV come from the germline V gene. V lost 2 bases and J lost 4, with 11 bases in between. There are 14 residues in the CDR3. CDR3 nucleotides: TGTGCCAGCAGCTTACCAGGAAGGGTCTATGGCTACACCTTC. It encodes CASSLPGRVYGYTF. The whole variable domain, filled in from reference TRBV11-2 and TRBJ1-2, reads EAGVAQSPRYKIIEKRQSVAFWCNPISGHATLYWYQQILGQGPKLLIQFQNNGVVDDSQLPKDRFSAERLKGVDSTLKIQPAKLEDSAVYLCASSLPGRVYGYTFGSGTRLTVV.

The chain is built from TRBV7-8 and TRBJ1-4; D not certain. CDR1 is SGHVS, CDR2 FQNEAQ, per germline. The length of the CDR3 is 19 residues. Trimming pared 3 bases from V and 0 bases from J, leaving 20 bases between. The CDR3 DNA is TGTGCCAGCAGCTTCTCCTACGCGGATATATTTGCAACTAATGAAAAACTGTTTTTT. Translation gives CASSFSYADIFATNEKLFF.

V is TRBV15 and J is TRBJ2-7; D unresolved. The CDR3 sequence is 13 residues long. Looked up from germline, CDR1 is LNHNV and CDR2 is YYDKDF (reference sequence). V was trimmed by 1 base and J by 7 bases, leaving 11 bases between them. Here the CDR3 reads CATSRVGSAEQYF. Written as DNA, the CDR3 is TGTGCCACCAGCAGAGTTGGGTCTGCAGAGCAGTACTTC.

The rearrangement joins TRBV18 to TRBJ2-2; 10 bases line up with TRBD1. Germline CDR1 is KGHSH and CDR2 is LQKENI. The V gene end was trimmed by 5 bases and the J gene end by 13 bases; junction bases not matched to a gene: 4. The CDR3 is 12 residues long. In DNA, the CDR3 is TGTGCCAGCTCAGAACGGGACAGGGGGCTGTTTTTT. The encoded protein is CASSERDRGLFF.

The chain is built from TRBV29-1 and TRBJ2-1; weak D call: TRBD2 (7 bases). With 6 bases removed from V and 8 bases from J, the gap between germline ends came to 20 bases. Germline CDR1 and CDR2: SQVTM and ANQGSEA. This CDR3 contains 14 residues. The DNA for the CDR3 is TGCAGCGTAAAGGGGGGGAAGGAAGCTTATGAGCAGTTCTTC. This translates into CSVKGGKEAYEQFF.

This chain connects TRBV18 to TRBJ2-2, with 8 bases identical to TRBD1. The trim removed 4 bases at V and 1 base at J, leaving 2 bases unmatched. Germline CDR1 is KGHSH and CDR2 is LQKENI. The CDR3 is made up of 15 amino acids. CDR3 sequence (DNA): TGTGCCAGCTCACTCGGACAGGGGAACACCGGGGAGCTGTTTTTT. As protein: CASSLGQGNTGELFF.